These T cell receptor beta chains were read from a single sample in a study of graft-versus-host responses after intestinal transplantation. Some clones are missing from TCRdb's copy, which holds only in-frame ones; the method was immunoSEQ multiplex PCR. The sample records tens of thousands of clones, 94% being singletons. For these receptors, no antigen is known. The sample was unstimulated CD8+ T cells sorted from spleen or lymph node cells, taken before intestinal transplant. These TCRs come from a human donor who received an intestinal transplant. The CDR3 runs from the conserved cysteine through the conserved F or W. Fields, in order: V gene, clone size, J gene, D gene, CDR3 length, CDR3 DNA, CDR3 protein. The D gene is left open where the match is weak. Clone size is stated in some rows and not others, as once, few, many or a class when expanded.

TRBV20-1	-	TRBJ1-2	-	10	TGCAGTGCCCGAAACTATGGCTACACCTTC	CSARNYGYTF
TRBV28	-	TRBJ1-1	TRBD1	20	TGTGCCAGCAGTCAAGAGGGGGACAGGTCCCAAGACGCAATGAACACTGAAGCTTTCTTT	CASSQEGDRSQDAMNTEAFF
TRBV7-9	-	TRBJ2-7	TRBD2	14	TGTGCCAGCAGACCTACTAGCGGGCTTTACGAGCAGTACTTC	CASRPTSGLYEQYF
TRBV13	once	TRBJ2-1	-	15	TGTGCCAGCAGCTTAGTAGCGGTGGGGGTAGGTGAGCAGTTCTTC	CASSLVAVGVGEQFF
TRBV7-9	few	TRBJ1-1	-	12	TGTGCCAGCAGCTTGCGATCAGTTGAAGCTTTCTTT	CASSLRSVEAFF
TRBV5-1	-	TRBJ2-1	TRBD1	18	TGCGCCAGCAGCTCCTACGTGACCAGGGGGCTTTTGAACAATGAGCAGTTCTTC	CASSSYVTRGLLNNEQFF
TRBV7-9	-	TRBJ2-1	TRBD1	16	TGTGCCAGCAGCTTAGTTCGGGGACAGGGCTACAATGAGCAGTTCTTC	CASSLVRGQGYNEQFF
TRBV7-9	-	TRBJ1-5	-	14	TGTGCCAGCAGCTTATGGGGCACAATTTCGCCCCAGCATTTT	CASSLWGTISPQHF
TRBV13	once	TRBJ2-7	TRBD2	15	TGTGCCAGCAGCTACCCTAGCGGGAGTCTCTACGAGCAGTACTTC	CASSYPSGSLYEQYF
TRBV6-6	-	TRBJ2-4	-	14	TGTGCCAGCAGTTACTTGGGGGTCAAAAACATTCAGTACTTC	CASSYLGVKNIQYF
TRBV11-2	-	TRBJ2-7	-	13	TGTGCCAGCAGCCTTGGGCGGAGCTACGAGCAGTACTTC	CASSLGRSYEQYF
TRBV4-2	-	TRBJ2-7	TRBD2	17	TGTGCCAGCAGCCTCCTTGCTGGGGAGACTAGCGCTTACGAGCAGTACTTC	CASSLLAGETSAYEQYF
TRBV6-4	-	TRBJ2-1	-	15	TGTGCCAGCAGTGAATCCCCTGCGGGATACAATGAGCAGTTCTTC	CASSESPAGYNEQFF
TRBV10-3	-	TRBJ1-2	-	14	TGTGCCGCCAATACAGGGATAGCTAACTATGGCTACACCTTC	CAANTGIANYGYTF
TRBV13	-	TRBJ2-3	TRBD2	16	TGTGCCAGCAGCTCGTTGACTAGCGGGAACACAGATACGCAGTATTTT	CASSSLTSGNTDTQYF
TRBV5-6	-	TRBJ2-7	-	13	TGTGCCAGCAGTTTGGGGGCTTCCTACGAGCAGTACTTC	CASSLGASYEQYF
TRBV20-1	-	TRBJ1-2	-	10	TGCAGTGCCGACCTCTATGGCTACACCTTC	CSADLYGYTF
TRBV28	-	TRBJ2-5	-	15	TGTGCCAGCAGTTATACAGGGGTGGGAGGGGAGACCCAGTACTTC	CASSYTGVGGETQYF
TRBV6-5	-	TRBJ2-5	-	13	TGTGCCAGCAGAGCCCTCTCTAAAGAGACCCAGTACTTC	CASRALSKETQYF
TRBV11-3	-	TRBJ2-7	TRBD1	15	TGTGCCAGCAGCTTAGATCGGGACAGGCACTACGAGCAGTACTTC	CASSLDRDRHYEQYF
TRBV5-1	-	TRBJ2-4	TRBD1	15	TGCGCCAGCAGCTTGGGGACAGGGGTAAGAAACATTCAGTACTTC	CASSLGTGVRNIQYF
TRBV5-4	-	TRBJ2-1	TRBD2	16	TGTGCCAGCCCCTCTCCGGGGACTAGCGGGAGCAATGAGCAGTTCTTC	CASPSPGTSGSNEQFF
TRBV7-9	-	TRBJ2-7	TRBD1	15	TGTGCCAGCAACTCGGACAGGCAAGCCACCTACGAGCAGTACTTC	CASNSDRQATYEQYF
TRBV7-9	once	TRBJ1-1	-	13	TGTGCCAGCAGCTTAGGGGACAACGGGAAAGCTTTCTTT	CASSLGDNGKAFF
TRBV13	-	TRBJ1-1	-	13	TGTGCCAGCAGCTTAGGATCCCCCTCTGAGGCTTTCTTT	CASSLGSPSEAFF
TRBV9	-	TRBJ2-7	-	13	TGTGCCAGCAGCGTGAGTGTCGACTACGAGCAGTACTTC	CASSVSVDYEQYF
TRBV7-9	-	TRBJ1-5	TRBD1	16	TGTGCCAGCAGCCCGGGACAGGGGAGTTACAATCAGCCCCAGCATTTT	CASSPGQGSYNQPQHF
TRBV6-6	-	TRBJ2-5	-	14	TGTGCCAGCAGTTCCCGGCTCCTCGGTGGGACCCAGTACTTC	CASSSRLLGGTQYF
TRBV9	-	TRBJ2-7	-	14	TGTGCCAGCAGCGTAGGATCCCCCTCCTACGAGCAGTACTTC	CASSVGSPSYEQYF
TRBV4-1	-	TRBJ2-3	-	11	TGCGCCAGCAGCCAAGGAGATACGCAGTATTTT	CASSQGDTQYF
TRBV25-1	-	TRBJ1-4	-	13	TGTGCCACCCCAGGGAAGGGACGGGAAAAACTGTTTTTT	CATPGKGREKLFF
TRBV28	-	TRBJ1-2	-	16	TGTGCCAGCAGTTTCACTCCTGCGGGGGTTAACTATGGCTACACCTTC	CASSFTPAGVNYGYTF
TRBV6-5	-	TRBJ2-7	-	13	TGTGCCAGCAGTTACTCCGGTTCCCACGAGCAGTACTTC	CASSYSGSHEQYF
TRBV5-1	-	TRBJ2-1	TRBD2	15	TGCGCCAGCTCCCCGACGCCGGGAGGGGTGAATGAGCAGTTCTTC	CASSPTPGGVNEQFF
TRBV6-1	once	TRBJ2-7	-	15	TGTGCCAGCAGTGAGTTGGGCAGCCTTACCTACGAGCAGTACTTC	CASSELGSLTYEQYF
TRBV10-2	-	TRBJ2-1	TRBD2	20	TGCGCCAGCAGTGGAATCACTAGCGGGAGGGCCTTCAGCTCCTACAATGAGCAGTTCTTC	CASSGITSGRAFSSYNEQFF
TRBV7-3	-	TRBJ2-3	-	13	TGTGTCAGCAGCCCCCACAGGGCAGATACGCAGTATTTT	CVSSPHRADTQYF
TRBV5-1	-	TRBJ2-7	-	12	TGCGCCAGCGGGGCAGTACCCTACGAGCAGTACTTC	CASGAVPYEQYF
TRBV30	-	TRBJ2-3	TRBD2	23	TGTGCCTGGAGTGGTGAGGAGGGGCTAATGGGGCTAGCGGGACCTCACCTCATGGATACGCAGTATTTT	CAWSGEEGLMGLAGPHLMDTQYF
TRBV25-1	-	TRBJ2-7	-	17	TGTGCCAGCAGTGACGGATCCTGGGCGGGATACTTCTACGAGCAGTACTTC	CASSDGSWAGYFYEQYF
TRBV4-1	-	TRBJ1-4	-	11	TGCGCCAGCAGCCAAGAAATACAACTGTTTTTT	CASSQEIQLFF
TRBV6-6	-	TRBJ2-1	TRBD2	15	TGTGCCAGCAGCCCCAGCGGGAGGGGGAACAATGAGCAGTTCTTC	CASSPSGRGNNEQFF
TRBV11-2	once	TRBJ2-1	TRBD1	18	TGTGCCAGCAGCCTCACCCCCTGGTGGGGACAGGGGCCCAATGAGCAGTTCTTC	CASSLTPWWGQGPNEQFF
TRBV7-9	-	TRBJ1-1	-	15	TGTGCCAGCAGCTTAGTAATAGCGGCGAACACTGAAGCTTTCTTT	CASSLVIAANTEAFF
TRBV6-5	-	TRBJ2-2	-	14	TGTGCCAGCGGCGGGACTCCGAACACCGGGGAGCTGTTTTTT	CASGGTPNTGELFF